A selection of T cell receptor beta chains follows, all from one sample in a study of cytotoxic CD8 clonotypes in ibrutinib-treated CLL. Some clones are missing from TCRdb's copy, which holds only in-frame ones; the method was immunoSEQ multiplex PCR. The sample has around 310,000 clones; approximately 80% are singletons. Sequenced material: PBMCs, taken before ibrutinib treatment. These receptors were obtained from a human donor with chronic lymphocytic leukemia. Each CDR3 is given with its conserved first and last residue. A D gene is named only where the DNA matches it firmly. Some rows mark clone size as missing; the rest say once, few, many or name a class of expanded clone.

j_call,v_call,d_call,clone_size,cdr3_nt,cdr3_aa
TRBJ2-7,TRBV7-6,.,few,TGTGCCAGCAGCGCCCCGGGACTGACGGCTTCTGTGCAGTACTTC,CASSAPGLTASVQYF
TRBJ2-3,TRBV7-9,.,.,TGTGCCAGCAGCCCCCAGCTGGGGCCGAGCACAGATACGCAGTATTTT,CASSPQLGPSTDTQYF
TRBJ2-1,TRBV6-1,.,.,TGTGCCAGCACTCTCTCCCAGACCAATGAGCAGTTCTTC,CASTLSQTNEQFF
TRBJ2-4,TRBV19,.,once,TGTGCCAGTAGTGTTCAGGGGCCCAAAAACATTCAGTACTTC,CASSVQGPKNIQYF
TRBJ2-7,TRBV6-1,TRBD1,.,TGTGCCAGCAGCTGGGACAGGCTCACCTACGAGCAGTACTTC,CASSWDRLTYEQYF
TRBJ2-2,TRBV15,.,.,TGTGCCACCAGGGAGCGGGCAAACACCGGGGAGCTGTTTTTT,CATRERANTGELFF
TRBJ2-7,TRBV7-9,.,.,TGTGCCAGCAGCTCGGTCGTCTACGAGCAGTACTTC,CASSSVVYEQYF
TRBJ1-1,TRBV4-2,.,.,TGTGCCAGCAGCTCTATCAGGGGTGGCACTGAAGCTTTCTTT,CASSSIRGGTEAFF
TRBJ1-1,TRBV30,.,.,TGTGCCTGGAGACCCAGGGGCACTGAAGCTTTCTTT,CAWRPRGTEAFF
TRBJ2-5,TRBV19,TRBD2,once,TGTGCCAGTAGTATACTAGCGGGAGGTGGAATCCAAGAGACCCAGTACTTC,CASSILAGGGIQETQYF
TRBJ2-7,TRBV19,TRBD2,.,TGTGCCAGTAGTATTTCGGCTAGCGGGAATAACGAGCAGTACTTC,CASSISASGNNEQYF